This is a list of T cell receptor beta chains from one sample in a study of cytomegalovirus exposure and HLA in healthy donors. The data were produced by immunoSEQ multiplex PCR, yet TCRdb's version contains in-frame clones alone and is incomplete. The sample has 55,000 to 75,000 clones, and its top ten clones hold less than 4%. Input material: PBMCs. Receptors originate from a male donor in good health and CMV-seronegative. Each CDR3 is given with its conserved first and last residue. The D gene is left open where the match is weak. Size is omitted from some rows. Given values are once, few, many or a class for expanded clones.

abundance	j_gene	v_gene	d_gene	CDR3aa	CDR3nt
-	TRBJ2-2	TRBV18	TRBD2	CASSPNGLAGNTGELFF	TGTGCCAGCTCACCGAACGGACTAGCGGGGAACACCGGGGAGCTGTTTTTT
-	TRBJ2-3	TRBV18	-	CASSPSSGYTDTQYF	TGTGCCAGCTCGCCTAGTAGCGGCTACACAGATACGCAGTATTTT
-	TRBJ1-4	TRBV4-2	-	CASSQAGHSNEKLFF	TGTGCCAGCAGCCAAGCGGGACACAGTAATGAAAAACTGTTTTTT
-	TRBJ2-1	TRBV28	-	CASSTGGAYNEQFF	TGTGCCAGCAGTACGGGGGGCGCCTACAATGAGCAGTTCTTC
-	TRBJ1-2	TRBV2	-	CASRGPLELYGYTF	TGTGCCAGCCGAGGGCCCCTAGAACTTTATGGCTACACCTTC
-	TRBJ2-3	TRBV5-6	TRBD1	CASIKQGAADTQYF	TGTGCCAGCATCAAACAGGGGGCGGCAGATACGCAGTATTTT
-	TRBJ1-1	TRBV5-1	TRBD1	CASSLTGDTEAFF	TGCGCCAGCAGCTTGACAGGGGACACTGAAGCTTTCTTT
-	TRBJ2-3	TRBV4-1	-	CASSPFGVADTQYF	TGCGCCAGCAGCCCCTTCGGAGTAGCAGATACGCAGTATTTT
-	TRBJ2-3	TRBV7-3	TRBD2	CASSAQTGGANTQYF	TGTGCCAGCAGCGCCCAGACCGGGGGGGCCAATACGCAGTATTTT
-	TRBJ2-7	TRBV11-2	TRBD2	CASSLEPSGVEQYF	TGTGCCAGCAGCTTAGAGCCTAGCGGGGTTGAGCAGTACTTC
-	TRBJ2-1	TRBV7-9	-	CARSPTNEQFF	TGTGCCAGAAGCCCCACTAATGAGCAGTTCTTC
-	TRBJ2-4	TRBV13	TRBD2	CASSSGLAGGPTYIQYF	TGTGCCAGCAGCTCTGGACTAGCGGGAGGGCCGACCTACATTCAGTACTTC
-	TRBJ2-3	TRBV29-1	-	CSVEAGVSDTQYF	TGCAGCGTTGAAGCGGGAGTATCAGATACGCAGTATTTT
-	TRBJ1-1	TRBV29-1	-	CSVQGQGEAFF	TGCAGCGTCCAGGGGCAGGGAGAAGCTTTCTTT
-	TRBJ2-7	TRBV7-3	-	CASPTVTYEQYF	TGTGCCAGCCCGACAGTGACCTACGAGCAGTACTTC
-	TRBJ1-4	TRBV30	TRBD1	CAGSVARGGNEKLFF	TGTGCCGGGAGTGTAGCCAGAGGGGGCAATGAAAAACTGTTTTTT
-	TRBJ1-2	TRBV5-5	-	CASSLRSRGLDGYTF	TGTGCCAGCAGCTTGAGGAGCAGGGGCCTAGATGGCTACACCTTC
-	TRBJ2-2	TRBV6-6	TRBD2	CASTLAGNTGELFF	TGTGCCAGTACACTAGCGGGAAACACCGGGGAGCTGTTTTTT
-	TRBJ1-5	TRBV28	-	CASSFRGLTNQPQHF	TGTGCCAGCAGTTTCCGGGGACTAACCAATCAGCCCCAGCATTTT
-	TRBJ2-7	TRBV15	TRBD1	CATSRNAGTGSYEQYF	TGTGCCACCAGCAGAAACGCCGGGACAGGCTCCTACGAGCAGTACTTC
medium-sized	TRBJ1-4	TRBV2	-	CASSAGEANEKLFF	TGTGCCAGCAGTGCCGGTGAGGCTAATGAAAAACTGTTTTTT
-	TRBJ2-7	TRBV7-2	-	CASSPRGGYEQYF	TGTGCCAGCAGCCCGAGAGGGGGTTACGAGCAGTACTTC
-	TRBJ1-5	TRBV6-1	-	CASSDEQKSVQPQHF	TGTGCCAGCAGTGACGAACAGAAATCGGTCCAGCCCCAGCATTTT
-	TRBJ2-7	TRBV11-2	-	CASSKQASAYEQYF	TGTGCCAGCAGCAAACAGGCCAGCGCCTACGAGCAGTACTTC
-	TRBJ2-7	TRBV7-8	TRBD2	CASSLVGGRRNEQYF	TGTGCCAGCAGCTTAGTCGGCGGGAGGAGGAACGAGCAGTACTTC
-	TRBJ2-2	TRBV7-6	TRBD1	CASSWTGGFTGELFF	TGTGCCAGCAGCTGGACAGGGGGATTCACCGGGGAGCTGTTTTTT
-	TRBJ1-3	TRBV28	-	CASSAPGGNGNTIYF	TGTGCCAGCAGTGCCCCGGGCGGGAATGGAAACACCATATATTTT
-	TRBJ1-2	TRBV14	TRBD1	CASSPYPGQGSNYGYTF	TGTGCCAGCAGCCCATACCCGGGACAGGGATCAAACTATGGCTACACCTTC
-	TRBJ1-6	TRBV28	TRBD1	CASRSRTGGMGSPLHF	TGTGCCAGCAGATCAAGGACAGGGGGCATGGGTTCACCCCTCCACTTT
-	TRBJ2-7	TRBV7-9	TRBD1	CASSLPKGTGLLAYEQYF	TGTGCCAGCAGCTTACCAAAAGGGACAGGGCTACTCGCCTACGAGCAGTACTTC
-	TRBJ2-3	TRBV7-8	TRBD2	CASSPGGLVSTDTQYF	TGTGCCAGCAGCCCGGGCGGACTAGTGAGCACAGATACGCAGTATTTT
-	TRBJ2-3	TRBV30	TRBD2	CAGRALAGRGDTQYF	TGTGCCGGGAGGGCTCTAGCGGGGAGGGGAGATACGCAGTATTTT
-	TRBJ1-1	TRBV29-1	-	CSVPGSSLLSTEAFF	TGCAGCGTTCCCGGGAGCTCGCTCTTGAGCACTGAAGCTTTCTTT
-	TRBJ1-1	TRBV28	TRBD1	CASSLWEGAGTEAFF	TGTGCCAGCAGTTTATGGGAGGGGGCAGGCACTGAAGCTTTCTTT
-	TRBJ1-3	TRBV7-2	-	CASSLTGGSLGNTIYF	TGTGCCAGCAGCTTAACGGGGGGATCCTTAGGAAACACCATATATTTT
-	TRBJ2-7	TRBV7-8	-	CASSLRRNEQYF	TGTGCCAGCAGCTTAAGGAGGAACGAGCAGTACTTC
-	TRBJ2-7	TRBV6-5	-	CASNQLGTPLYEQYF	TGTGCCAGCAACCAACTTGGGACACCGCTCTACGAGCAGTACTTC
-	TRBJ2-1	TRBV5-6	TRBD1	CASSSIDRDDNEQFF	TGTGCCAGCAGCTCAATCGACAGGGATGACAATGAGCAGTTCTTC
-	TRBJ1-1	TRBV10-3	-	CAISDRQMNTEAFF	TGTGCCATCAGTGACCGACAGATGAACACTGAAGCTTTCTTT
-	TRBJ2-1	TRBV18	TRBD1	CASSPYSGTADEQFF	TGTGCCAGCTCACCATACTCCGGGACAGCGGATGAGCAGTTCTTC
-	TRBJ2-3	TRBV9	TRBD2	CASSTSSGGAGADTQYF	TGTGCCAGCAGCACGTCTAGCGGGGGGGCCGGCGCAGATACGCAGTATTTT
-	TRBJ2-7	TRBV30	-	CAWEQGPYEQSF	TGTGCCTGGGAACAGGGCCCCTACGAGCAGTCCTTC
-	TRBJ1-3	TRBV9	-	CASRAGSGNTIYF	TGTGCCAGCAGAGCAGGGTCTGGAAACACCATATATTTT
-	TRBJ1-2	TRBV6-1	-	CASSDDTTYGHTF	TGTGCCAGCAGTGACGACACCACCTATGGCCACACCTTC
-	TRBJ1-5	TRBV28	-	CASSSRYRQHSNQPQHF	TGTGCCAGCAGTTCGCGATACCGACAGCATAGCAATCAGCCCCAGCATTTT
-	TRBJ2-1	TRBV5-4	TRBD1	CASRPTGTASDEQFF	TGTGCCAGCAGGCCAACCGGGACAGCGAGCGATGAGCAGTTCTTC
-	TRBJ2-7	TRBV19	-	CASSKSGRLYEQYF	TGTGCCAGTAGTAAGTCAGGTAGGCTCTACGAGCAGTACTTC
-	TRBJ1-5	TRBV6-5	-	CASSYSRGSNQPQHF	TGTGCCAGCAGTTACTCGAGGGGGAGCAATCAGCCCCAGCATTTT
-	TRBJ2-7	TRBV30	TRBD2	CAWSNSGRVNEQYF	TGTGCCTGGAGCAATAGCGGGAGGGTAAACGAGCAGTACTTC
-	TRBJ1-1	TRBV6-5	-	CASSAGFQTEAFF	TGTGCCAGCAGTGCAGGGTTCCAGACTGAAGCTTTCTTT